The rows below give T cell receptor beta chains drawn from one sample of a study of shared clonotypes between healthy human individuals. The repertoire was sequenced with immunoSEQ multiplex PCR; TCRdb's copy has only in-frame clones and lacks some. Of a few million clones listed, roughly 95% are singletons. Material for sequencing was naive CD4+ T cells sorted from blood. These TCRs come from a man aged 18 to 35 in good health. CDR3s include the opening cysteine and the closing phenylalanine or tryptophan. The D gene is left open where the match is weak. Only part of the rows carry a size: once, few, many, or a class if the clone is expanded.

TRBJ1-2,.,17,TRBV19,.,TGTGCCAGTAGTATACCCCCTCCGGGGGCCAATAACTATGGCTACACCTTC,CASSIPPPGANNYGYTF
TRBJ2-1,.,15,TRBV10-3,once,TGTGCAATACAGGAGCGGGTGGGGTCCTACAATGAGCAGTTCTTC,CAIQERVGSYNEQFF
TRBJ1-5,TRBD1,15,TRBV18,.,TGTGCCACTCCTACCATGGACAGGCCATTCCAGCCCCAGCATTTT,CATPTMDRPFQPQHF
TRBJ2-1,.,15,TRBV5-6,.,TGTGCCAGCAGACAAACTAGGACGGTGTACAATGAGCAGTTCTTC,CASRQTRTVYNEQFF
TRBJ2-5,.,15,TRBV27,.,TGTGCCAGCAGCCCCACAGGGAAATTCCAAGAGACCCAGTACTTC,CASSPTGKFQETQYF
TRBJ1-4,TRBD1,14,TRBV5-1,.,TGCGCCAGCAGCTTCAGGACAGGGGCGGAAAAACTGTTTTTT,CASSFRTGAEKLFF
TRBJ1-4,TRBD1,17,TRBV2,.,TGTGCCAGCAGTGTAGGACAGGGAATCCAATCAAGCGCAAAACTGTTTTTT,CASSVGQGIQSSAKLFF
TRBJ1-1,TRBD1,13,TRBV28,.,TGTGCCAGCAGTGCCCGGACAGGATCTGAAGCTTTCTTT,CASSARTGSEAFF
TRBJ1-1,.,14,TRBV9,.,TGTGCCAGCAGCGCCCTCTCAAGTAACACTGAAGCTTTCTTT,CASSALSSNTEAFF
TRBJ1-1,.,14,TRBV7-2,.,TGTGCCAGCAGCTCTGGACTTACGAACACTGAAGCTTTCTTT,CASSSGLTNTEAFF
TRBJ2-3,.,14,TRBV21-1,.,TGTGCCCGTTACGGGCAGGGAGATACAGATACGCAGTATTTT,CARYGQGDTDTQYF
TRBJ2-7,TRBD1,15,TRBV14,.,TGTGCCAGCAGCCAAGCAGGGGGCAGCACCTACGAGCAGTACTTC,CASSQAGGSTYEQYF
TRBJ2-5,.,14,TRBV9,.,TGTGCCAGCAGCGCCCATAGTGAGGGGGAGACCCAGTACTTC,CASSAHSEGETQYF
TRBJ1-1,.,14,TRBV6-5,once,TGTGCCAGCAGTTACGCCCTGGGGACCACTGAAGCTTTCTTT,CASSYALGTTEAFF
TRBJ1-1,.,16,TRBV30,.,TGTGCCTGGAGTGCCCAGGGACATCCATCGAACACTGAAGCTTTCTTT,CAWSAQGHPSNTEAFF
TRBJ1-2,.,13,TRBV18,.,TGTGCCAGCTCACCATCGACGGACTATGGCTACACCTTC,CASSPSTDYGYTF
TRBJ2-5,.,13,TRBV19,.,TGTGCCAGTAGTTCTCTCTCCCTAGAGACCCAGTACTTC,CASSSLSLETQYF
TRBJ1-6,.,14,TRBV5-6,.,TGTGCCAGCAGCTTGGGGCGGATTGATTCGGCCCTCCACTTT,CASSLGRIDSALHF
TRBJ1-5,.,13,TRBV10-3,.,TGTGCCACACAGGTACAGTTGAATCAGCCCCAGCATTTT,CATQVQLNQPQHF
TRBJ2-2,TRBD2,16,TRBV6-1,.,TGTGCCAGCAGTGGGGGACTAGCGGGAGACACCGGGGAGCTGTTTTTT,CASSGGLAGDTGELFF
TRBJ2-1,TRBD2,18,TRBV7-8,once,TGTGCCAGCAGTTATGGACTAGCGGGGGGAGCGTCCTACAATGAGCAGTTCTTC,CASSYGLAGGASYNEQFF
TRBJ1-6,.,12,TRBV7-9,.,TGTGCCAGCAGCCGGGATAATTCACCCCTCCACTTT,CASSRDNSPLHF
TRBJ1-2,TRBD1,13,TRBV25-1,.,TGTGCCAGCGGACGGACAGGTCTGAGAGGCTACACCTTC,CASGRTGLRGYTF
TRBJ2-7,TRBD1,16,TRBV11-2,.,TGTGCCAGCAGCTTAGGAGGGACAGGGGTCGGCCGCGAGCAGTACTTC,CASSLGGTGVGREQYF
TRBJ2-3,TRBD1,14,TRBV28,.,TGTGCCAGCAGTTCCCCACAGGGGTCAGATACGCAGTATTTT,CASSSPQGSDTQYF
TRBJ2-2,.,16,TRBV9,.,TGTGCCAGCAGCCCTATTCAGGGGATGGCCACCGGGGAGCTGTTTTTT,CASSPIQGMATGELFF
TRBJ2-1,TRBD2,15,TRBV7-2,.,TGTGCCAGCAGCTTGGGAGGGGCAGGGACCACTGAGCAGTTCTTC,CASSLGGAGTTEQFF
TRBJ2-1,TRBD2,15,TRBV7-2,.,TGTGCCAGCAGCGCGGGACTAGCGGACTCAAATGAGCAGTTCTTC,CASSAGLADSNEQFF
TRBJ2-1,TRBD1,15,TRBV9,.,TGTGCCAGCAGCGTAAGGACAGGGGGCGGCGATGAGCAGTTCTTC,CASSVRTGGGDEQFF
TRBJ2-7,TRBD1,16,TRBV10-3,.,TGTGCCATCAGTGAGGGGGAACCGGGACAGGGCTACGAGCAGTACTTC,CAISEGEPGQGYEQYF
TRBJ2-2,TRBD2,15,TRBV14,once,TGTGCCAGCAGCCAAGTAGCGGGGGCGGACGGGGAGCTGTTTTTT,CASSQVAGADGELFF
TRBJ1-2,.,14,TRBV7-2,.,TGTGCCAGCAGCTCCAGTGGGGCTAACTATGGCTACACCTTC,CASSSSGANYGYTF
TRBJ1-5,.,16,TRBV7-8,.,TGTGCCAGCAGCTTAGTCGGGGGGAGCGGGAATCAGCCCCAGCATTTT,CASSLVGGSGNQPQHF
TRBJ1-1,TRBD1,15,TRBV5-1,once,TGCGCCAGCAGCCTGGGATCCACAGGGGTCCCGCGAGCTTTCTTT,CASSLGSTGVPRAFF
TRBJ2-3,.,15,TRBV4-1,once,TGCGCCAGCAGCCAGCCAGGGCTAGGAAAAGATACGCAGTATTTT,CASSQPGLGKDTQYF
TRBJ2-4,.,15,TRBV7-9,.,TGTGCCAGCAGCCGGGGAGGTTCAGCCAAAAACATTCAGTACTTC,CASSRGGSAKNIQYF
TRBJ1-5,.,16,TRBV7-9,.,TGTGCCAGCAGCCCGAACACCGACAGACTCAATCAGCCCCAGCATTTT,CASSPNTDRLNQPQHF
TRBJ1-1,TRBD1,15,TRBV5-4,.,TGTGCCAGCAGCTTATCGGGGGCAGGGGGAACTGAAGCTTTCTTT,CASSLSGAGGTEAFF
TRBJ2-5,.,13,TRBV10-3,.,TGTGCCATCACCCGGAGCCTCCAAGAGACCCAGTACTTC,CAITRSLQETQYF
TRBJ1-1,.,12,TRBV7-9,.,TGTGCCAGCAGCTTTGGCGGATCTGAAGCTTTCTTT,CASSFGGSEAFF
TRBJ2-3,TRBD2,17,TRBV4-1,.,TGCGCCAGCAGCCAAGTTGCTAGCGGGGGGGCGATAGATACGCAGTATTTT,CASSQVASGGAIDTQYF
TRBJ1-3,.,14,TRBV6-1,.,TGTGCCAGCAGAAGGACAGACTCTGGAAACACCATATATTTT,CASRRTDSGNTIYF
TRBJ1-4,.,13,TRBV5-1,.,TGCGCCAGCATGGAGCGACTTAATGAAAAACTGTTTTTT,CASMERLNEKLFF